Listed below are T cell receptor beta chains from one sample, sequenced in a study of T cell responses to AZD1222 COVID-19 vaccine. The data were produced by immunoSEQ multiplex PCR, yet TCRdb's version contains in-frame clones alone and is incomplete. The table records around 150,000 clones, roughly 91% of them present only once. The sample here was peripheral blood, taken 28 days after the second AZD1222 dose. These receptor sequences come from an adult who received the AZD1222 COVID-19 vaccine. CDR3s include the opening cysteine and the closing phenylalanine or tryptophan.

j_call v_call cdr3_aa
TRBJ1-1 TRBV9 CASSLGTDLNTEAFF
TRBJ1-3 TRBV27 CASSLSSDRGSGNTIYF
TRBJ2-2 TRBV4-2 CASSQWDSLTGELFF
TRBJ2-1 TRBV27 CASSLPRTAHNEQFF
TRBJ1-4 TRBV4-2 CASRRGGEEKLFF
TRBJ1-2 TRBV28 CASNPGTNYGYTF
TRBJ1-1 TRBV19 CASNLDIGTVSEAFF
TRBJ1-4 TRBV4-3 CASSQDGTGEEKLFF
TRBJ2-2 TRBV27 CASSLSQGLTGELFF
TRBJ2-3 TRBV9 CASSVVHGRGTDTQYF
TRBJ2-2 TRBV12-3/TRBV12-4 CASSTITGELFF
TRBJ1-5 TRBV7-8 CASSLDRAGLYSNQPQHF
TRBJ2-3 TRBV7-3 CASSQGTSGSYTQYF
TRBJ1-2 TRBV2 CASIIDSFNYGYTF
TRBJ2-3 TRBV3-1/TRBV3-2 CASSQELARPTDTQYF
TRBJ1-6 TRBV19 CASSLNRDNRSPLHF
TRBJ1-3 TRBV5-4 CASSLTGGGNTIYF
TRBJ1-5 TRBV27 CASSPDAAGNQPQHF
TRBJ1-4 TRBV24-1 CATSEILNEKLFF
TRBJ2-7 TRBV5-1 CASSSDPGNYEQYF